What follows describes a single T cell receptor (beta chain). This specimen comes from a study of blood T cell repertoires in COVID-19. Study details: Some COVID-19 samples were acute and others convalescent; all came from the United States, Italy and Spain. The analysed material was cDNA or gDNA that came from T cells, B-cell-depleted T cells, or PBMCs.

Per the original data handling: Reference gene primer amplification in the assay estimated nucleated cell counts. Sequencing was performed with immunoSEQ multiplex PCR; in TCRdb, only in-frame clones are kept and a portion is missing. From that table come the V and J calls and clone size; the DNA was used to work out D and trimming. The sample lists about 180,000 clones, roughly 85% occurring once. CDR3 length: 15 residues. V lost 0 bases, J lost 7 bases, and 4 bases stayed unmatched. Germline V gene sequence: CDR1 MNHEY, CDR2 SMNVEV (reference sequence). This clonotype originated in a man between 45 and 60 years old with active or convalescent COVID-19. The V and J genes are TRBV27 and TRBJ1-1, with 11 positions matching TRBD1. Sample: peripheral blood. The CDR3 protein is CASSLSGTGGSEAFF. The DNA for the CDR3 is TGTGCCAGCAGTTTATCGGGGACAGGGGGTAGTGAAGCTTTCTTT.